This TCR beta chain was recovered during a study of blood T cell repertoires in COVID-19. The table came from immunoSEQ multiplex PCR; TCRdb's copy has only in-frame clones and leaves some out. This sample has 250,000 to 350,000 clones, with over 75% found just once. The length of the CDR3 is 14 residues. Germline V gene lookup returns CDR1 LGHDT and CDR2 YNNKEL (reference sequence). V lost 5 bases and J lost 10; bases outside the gene matches: 8. This TCR derives from a woman aged 25 to 39 with COVID-19, enrolled during active disease. The V and J genes are TRBV3-1 (or the pseudogene TRBV3-2) and TRBJ1-6; 7 nucleotides match TRBD1. Sequences were obtained from peripheral blood. This CDR3 is CASSNRDRISPLHF. In nucleotides, the CDR3 is TGTGCCAGCAGCAACCGGGACAGAATATCACCCCTCCACTTT.